This entry describes one TCR beta chain. The antigen is not known. The data belong to a study of OX40 agonist ivuxolimab in advanced cancers. Whole-study results and caveats: At 0.1 to 3.0 mg/kg, clonal expansion of CD4+ and CD8+ blood T cells had occurred by week 6. Low clonal expansion, among the lowest seen, marked partial responders at 0.1-3.0 mg/kg.

Here immunoSEQ multiplex PCR was the method, and the copy in TCRdb shows in-frame clones only, minus some. This table has more than 80,000 clones, 91% appearing once. Individuals having autoimmune disease history or systemic immunosuppression were not enrolled. Blood specimens came from baseline, cycle 4 day 1, and cycle 7 day 1. The V gene's germline CDR1 is MDHEN and CDR2 SYDVKM. This CDR3 has 14 amino acids. Trimming took 6 bases from V and 10 from J; bases not matched to a gene: 5. The clonotype comes from an adult with an advanced solid tumor such as melanoma, head and neck, liver or kidney cancer. The genes are TRBV28 and TRBJ2-1, with TRBD2 identical over 14 bases. Sample: CD4+ or CD8+ T cells sorted from blood, taken in a trial of the OX40 agonist ivuxolimab. This chain's CDR3 is CASSDGLAGGEQFF. The CDR3 nucleotides are TGTGCCAGCAGCGACGGACTAGCGGGAGGAGAGCAGTTCTTC.